This T cell receptor beta chain was captured by sequencing in a study of T cell changes during pregnancy in multiple sclerosis. This clone was seen only once. Method: immunoSEQ multiplex PCR; TCRdb's copy keeps in-frame clones and lacks some. The sample holds about 110,000 clones; around 90% are singletons and the top ten take around 1.6%. Germline values: CDR1 SGDLS, CDR2 YYNGEE. V was trimmed by 2 bases and J by 2 bases, leaving 10 bases between them. The CDR3 totals 15 residues. The sequencing here drew on peripheral blood, taken before pregnancy. The chain uses TRBV9 and TRBJ2-2, with D possibly TRBD1 on 6 matching bases. The source of this sequence is a female donor with multiple sclerosis, enrolled in a pregnancy study. CDR3 loop: CASSVRGGNTGELFF. CDR3 nucleotide sequence: TGTGCCAGCAGCGTGAGAGGGGGAAACACCGGGGAGCTGTTTTTT.